Detailed here is one TCR beta chain. Its antigen is unknown. The data originate from a study of CD8 T cells in Susac syndrome. Findings and limits, study-wide: The authors found no clonal expansion in Susac syndrome CD4+ T cell repertoires.

The CDR3 runs to 16 residues. Per the germline V gene, CDR1 is LGHDT and CDR2 is YNNKEL (reference sequence). The trim removed 4 bases at V and 7 bases at J, leaving 14 bases unmatched. RNA totalling about 0.45 to 1 ug underwent reverse transcription with random hexamers. TCRdb called the immunoSEQ multiplex PCR reads again in MiXCR, with one record for every CDR3 protein. This sample has roughly 250,000 distinct CDR3 sequences, with 90% to 96% found just once. The chain has TRBV3-1 and TRBJ2-5, with 8 bases that match TRBD2. This clonotype was obtained from a human donor with Susac syndrome. Sequenced material: CD4+ T cells from PBMCs. Here the CDR3 DNA reads TGTGCCAGCAGCCGCATCACCGGGACTAGTATCGGGACCCAGTACTTC. Amino acid sequence: CASSRITGTSIGTQYF.